This T cell receptor (beta chain) was recovered during a study of shared clonotypes between healthy human individuals. This clone appeared a few times. Germline CDR1 reads SEHNR; CDR2 reads FQNEAQ (reference sequence). This CDR3 is built from 15 residues. After removal of 6 bases from V and 11 bases from J, the junction contained 18 bases not matched to a gene. Produced via immunoSEQ multiplex PCR; TCRdb's table is partial and in-frame only. The data contain over a million clones, around 76% of them singletons. Specimen: memory CD4+ T cells sorted from blood. Specified subset: CD45RA-negative fraction. The TCR comes from a man aged 18-30 years in good health. The chain employs TRBV7-9 and TRBJ2-5, with 7 nucleotides matching TRBD1. The CDR3 DNA is TGTGCCAGCAGTACCCCGGGGACAGTCGTCAAGGAGCAGTACTTC. Its translation is CASSTPGTVVKEQYF.